These 21 T cell receptor beta chains came from one sample sequenced in a study of OX40 agonist ivuxolimab in advanced cancers. Method: immunoSEQ multiplex PCR; TCRdb's copy keeps in-frame clones and lacks some. Found here are more than 45,000 clones, 75% to 80% of them singletons; the top ten hold around 2.7%. The sequencing used CD4+ or CD8+ T cells sorted from blood, collected in a trial of the OX40 agonist ivuxolimab. All receptors derive from an adult with an advanced solid tumor such as melanoma, head and neck, liver or kidney cancer.

In its sample, this clone was seen a few times. The chain recombines TRBV11-2 with TRBJ1-1, with a possible D match to TRBD1 (5 bases). V was cut by 0 bases and J by 8 bases, with 10 bases left in between. The CDR3 loop spans 13 amino acids. Germline V CDR1 and CDR2: SGHAT, FQNNGV. The CDR3 DNA follows: TGTGCCAGCAGCTTAGAGCGGGGCGGGGAAGCTTTCTTT. It encodes CASSLERGGEAFF.

This clone was counted between two and nine times. This chain joins TRBV12-5 and TRBJ2-7; D is unclear. Deletions cut 8 bases from V and 3 bases from J, with 8 bases between. Germline CDR1 reads LGHNT; CDR2 reads FRNRAP. This CDR3 spans 11 amino acids. The chain's CDR3 is CASLDHYEQYF. The CDR3 DNA follows: TGTGCTAGTCTAGACCACTACGAGCAGTACTTC.

CDR3 amino acids: CASSLDRIRYNSPLHF. CDR3 coding DNA: TGTGCCAGCAGCTTAGATCGGATCAGATATAATTCACCCCTCCACTTT. The chain uses TRBV11-2 and TRBJ1-6; no reliable D call. Between the trimmed V and J ends, which lost 0 bases and 4 bases, there was a span of 10 bases. CDR3 length: 16 residues. From germline, CDR1 is SGHAT and CDR2 FQNNGV.

The chain recombines TRBV19 with TRBJ2-6; no definite D call. V was pared by 4 bases and J by 2 bases, with 9 bases between. Germline lookup yields CDR1 LNHDA and CDR2 SQIVND (reference sequence). The length of the CDR3 is 15 residues. CDR3 sequence (DNA): TGTGCCAGTAGTACCCTGACTGCTGGGGCCAACGTCCTGACTTTC. Amino acids: CASSTLTAGANVLTF.

This clone is deemed medium-sized (0.01 to 0.1%). This sample includes further DNA sequences coding for the same CDR3. The chain joins TRBV27 to TRBJ2-7, with D maybe TRBD2 (5 bases). The CDR3 is 13 amino acids. Per germline, CDR1 MNHEY and CDR2 SMNVEV (reference sequence). Trimming stripped 2 bases from V and 4 bases from J, with 9 bases between. This CDR3 is CASSLNPGYEQYF. The CDR3 nucleotides are TGTGCCAGCAGTTTAAATCCGGGATACGAGCAGTACTTC.

The V gene is TRBV5-1, the J gene TRBJ2-2; 14 nucleotides line up with TRBD2. Germline trimming cut 0 bases from V and 2 bases from J; bases unmatched to any gene: 6. Germline lookup yields CDR1 SGHRS and CDR2 YFSETQ. The CDR3 covers 19 residues. In DNA form, the CDR3 reads TGCGCCAGCAGCTTGGTGGGACTAGCGGGAGTGGGAAACACCGGGGAGCTGTTTTTT. Encoded protein: CASSLVGLAGVGNTGELFF.

The chain has TRBV18 and TRBJ1-1; D not certain. The germline V and J ends were trimmed by 2 bases and 0 bases, with 7 bases remaining between them. The CDR3 is 14 residues long. Germline lookup yields CDR1 KGHSH and CDR2 LQKENI. The CDR3, as DNA: TGTGCCAGCTCACCAACCTCAGTGAACACTGAAGCTTTCTTT. It codes for CASSPTSVNTEAFF.

This sequence joins TRBV19 and TRBJ2-6; D ambiguous. Per germline, CDR1 LNHDA and CDR2 SQIVND (reference sequence). CDR3 length: 16 residues. The V end was cut by 2 bases, the J end by 1 base, with 9 bases between. This CDR3 reads CASSINWGSGANVLTF. Here the CDR3 DNA reads TGTGCCAGTAGTATAAACTGGGGATCTGGGGCCAACGTCCTGACTTTC.

The chain recombines TRBV7-2 with TRBJ2-6, with 7 bases that match TRBD2. V trimming: 3 bases; J trimming: 4 bases; junction bases outside the gene matches: 9. CDR1 SGHTA and CDR2 FQGNSA come from the germline V gene. The CDR3 is 17 residues long. Here the CDR3 DNA reads TGTGCCAGCAGCTTGGTTGGCGGGAGATCGGGGGCCAACGTCCTGACTTTC. Amino acid sequence: CASSLVGGRSGANVLTF.

The chain joins TRBV29-1 to TRBJ1-2, with D tentatively TRBD1 (5 bases). The length of the CDR3 is 12 residues. Germline V lookup: CDR1 SQVTM, CDR2 ANQGSEA. Trimming removed 6 bases at V and 7 bases at J, with 15 bases between. CDR3: CSVAWGGSGYTF. Written as DNA, the CDR3 is TGCAGCGTCGCATGGGGGGGTAGTGGCTACACCTTC.

The chain employs TRBV27 and TRBJ1-2; D remains ambiguous. The CDR3 consists of 11 residues. Germline V gene sequence: CDR1 MNHEY, CDR2 SMNVEV (reference sequence). Trimming pared 5 bases from V and 2 bases from J, leaving 3 bases between. As DNA, the CDR3 is TGTGCCAGCAGTGGCAACTATGGCTACACCTTC. Amino acid sequence: CASSGNYGYTF.

The CDR3 nucleotides read TGTGCCACCAGAGAGCGGCCCCTAAGCACAGATACGCAGTATTTT. Protein: CATRERPLSTDTQYF. The chain links TRBV19 to TRBJ2-3, with D maybe TRBD2 (5 bases). The germline V gene has CDR1 LNHDA and CDR2 SQIVND (reference sequence). The CDR3 extends over 15 amino acids. V was trimmed by 10 bases and J by 0 bases, leaving 17 bases between them.

The chain employs TRBV5-1 and TRBJ2-7; D is unresolved. The CDR3 is 14 residues long. Germline V gene lookup returns CDR1 SGHRS and CDR2 YFSETQ. Trimming stripped 0 bases from V and 1 base from J, with 8 bases between. The CDR3 region has the DNA TGCGCCAGCAGCTTGGCACAGTATTCCTACGAGCAGTACTTC. This translates into CASSLAQYSYEQYF.

The chain links TRBV7-9 to TRBJ2-3, with a weak D call TRBD1 (6 bases). V lost 7 bases and J lost 4, with 12 bases in between. This CDR3 contains 13 residues. Germline values: CDR1 SEHNR, CDR2 FQNEAQ (reference sequence). The CDR3 here is CASTLGHPDTQYF. CDR3 sequence (DNA): TGTGCCAGCACCTTGGGACATCCAGATACGCAGTATTTT.

V is TRBV4-2 and J is TRBJ1-2, with D perhaps matching TRBD1 (5 bases). The CDR3 spans 15 residues. V shed 0 bases and J shed 8 bases, with 16 bases lying between them. Germline loops: CDR1 LGHNA, CDR2 YNFKEQ. In nucleotides, the CDR3 is TGTGCCAGCAGCCAAGAAGCAAATGGGGCAATCGGCTACACCTTC. Translating gives CASSQEANGAIGYTF.

This rearrangement joins TRBV18 to TRBJ1-1; D is undetermined. The length of the CDR3 is 15 residues. CDR1 and CDR2 (germline): KGHSH, LQKENI. V was cut by 2 bases and J by 4 bases, with 14 bases left in between. Written as DNA, the CDR3 is TGTGCCAGCTCACCAGGACTTCCGGGAACCACTGAAGCTTTCTTT. Encoded protein: CASSPGLPGTTEAFF.

The V and J genes are TRBV12-5 and TRBJ2-3; possibly TRBD2 for D (5 bases). Trimming stripped 1 base from V and 0 bases from J, with 14 bases between. This CDR3 comprises 17 residues. Germline V gene sequence: CDR1 LGHNT, CDR2 FRNRAP. The CDR3 DNA reads TGTGCTAGTGGTTTGGAATCGGACTGGGCAAGCACAGATACGCAGTATTTT. It translates to CASGLESDWASTDTQYF.

This clone appeared a few times. The rearrangement joins TRBV6-1 to TRBJ1-5; D unresolved. The CDR3 has 13 amino acids. Between the trimmed V and J ends, which lost 5 bases and 0 bases, there was a span of 5 bases. The germline CDR1 and CDR2 sequences are MNHNS and SASEGT. The CDR3 DNA is TGTGCCAGCAGTCCTTATAGCAATCAGCCCCAGCATTTT. Encoded protein: CASSPYSNQPQHF.

Notes on this clone: Relative to the germline gene, one junction end is altered; a read error may explain this. The same CDR3 arises from other DNA sequences in this sample as well. The J gene is TRBJ1-5, the V gene TRBV28; no definite D call. This CDR3 is built from 13 residues. Germline V gene lookup returns CDR1 MDHEN and CDR2 SYDVKM. In DNA form, the CDR3 reads TGTGCCAGCAGCATCGAGGGCAACCAGCCCCAGCATTTT. This gives the protein CASSIEGNQPQHF. The complete variable domain, with remaining parts taken from reference TRBV28 and TRBJ1-5, reads DVKVTQSSRYLVKRTGEKVFLECVQDMDHENMFWYRQDPGLGLRLIYFSYDVKMKEKGDIPEGYSVSREKKERFSLILESASTNQTSMYLCASSIEGNQPQHFGDGTRLSIL.

In regard to this clone: Other DNA sequences in the same sample also yield this CDR3. The V gene is TRBV11-2, the J gene TRBJ2-7; 9 bases map to TRBD2. J lost 4 bases, V lost 0 bases, and 4 bases had no gene match. In germline, CDR1 is SGHAT, CDR2 FQNNGV. The CDR3 is made up of 15 amino acids. The CDR3 reads CASSLEAGGSYEQYF. As DNA, the CDR3 is TGTGCCAGCAGCTTAGAAGCGGGAGGCTCGTACGAGCAGTACTTC.

This chain joins TRBV7-9 and TRBJ1-1, with 7 bases identical to TRBD1. The J segment lost 4 bases and the V segment lost 2 bases, leaving 4 bases of the junction unmatched. The CDR3 covers 14 residues. Germline CDR1 SEHNR, CDR2 FQNEAQ (reference sequence). The CDR3 loop is CASSLYRGGTEAFF. CDR3 bases: TGTGCCAGCAGCTTATACAGGGGAGGCACTGAAGCTTTCTTT.